This T cell receptor beta chain was profiled in a study of T cell responses to AZD1222 COVID-19 vaccine. Study-level findings and limits: Spike-specific TCR depth and breadth grew after two AZD1222 doses. Donors skewed white British and female; clonal diversity was possibly underestimated.

Using immunoSEQ multiplex PCR, the repertoire was profiled, and TCRdb retains in-frame clones only, with some absent. The top ten clones hold 1.5% to 2% of a sample with roughly 150,000 clones, roughly nine tenths of them seen once. In regard to this clone: What it recognizes is unknown.

This clonotype was obtained from an adult in good health. This material consisted of peripheral blood, taken on day 0 of AZD1222 vaccination.

The CDR3 DNA reads as TGCGCCAGCAGCCAAGGCCGGGACAGGGAAAATTCACCCCTCCACTTT. Its protein product is CASSQGRDRENSPLHF. J is TRBJ1-6 and V is TRBV4-1, with TRBD1 matching 9 bases. The germline gives CDR1 MGHRA, CDR2 YSYEKL. The junction had 5 bases not matched to a gene; V was cut back by 1 base and J by 7 bases. The CDR3 length is 16 residues.